The entry below describes one TCR beta chain. Its target is not known. The data are from a study of shared clonotypes between healthy human individuals. The V segment lost 4 bases and the J segment 5 bases; nucleotides outside the gene matches: 13. Germline assignment: CDR1 LNHDA and CDR2 SQIVND (reference sequence). This CDR3 spans 17 amino acids. Study results and caveats: A handful of donors showed sharing of around 5% of naive CD4 clonotypes.

Replicate PCRs for sorted subsets used around 200 ng DNA; this equaled tens of thousands of T cell genomes. Profiled with immunoSEQ multiplex PCR; TCRdb holds only in-frame clones, not every one. Seen here are about 610,000 clones, around 97% observed once, and the top ten hold 0.057%. The J gene is TRBJ1-2, the V gene TRBV19; 10 bases agree with TRBD1. The material sequenced was naive CD4+ T cells sorted from blood. As for subset: CD45RA+ positively selected. This clonotype was sampled from a woman between 25 and 40 years old in good health. The CDR3 loop is CASSTPGQGNVRYGYTF. For the CDR3, the DNA is TGTGCCAGTAGTACGCCGGGACAGGGGAATGTTCGGTATGGCTACACCTTC.